Shown below are 15 T cell receptor beta chains from a single sample sequenced in a study of glioma-infiltrating T cells. TCR alpha and beta CDR3 regions were amplified from RNA using iRepertoire nested multiplex PCR. Using its own MiXCR run on the multiplex PCR reads, TCRdb lists one record per CDR3 protein. The sample has around 180,000 distinct CDR3 sequences; over 40% are singletons. Sequenced input: glioma tissue, nonneoplastic brain tissue, or PBMCs (not recorded which). Every receptor here comes from a human donor with low-grade glioma or glioblastoma, undergoing nonglioma brain surgery, or in good health (not recorded which).

Note on this clonotype: It may be a read error: a sequence one base away is much more abundant. The chain employs TRBV28 and TRBJ2-7, with D unclear. With 3 bases removed from V and 5 bases from J, the gap between germline ends came to 17 bases. Germline CDR1 reads MDHEN; CDR2 reads SYDVKM. The CDR3 spans 15 residues. CDR3 loop: CASSLGNSCADEQYF. The DNA for the CDR3 is TGTGCCAGCAGTTTGGGTAATAGCTGTGCCGACGAGCAGTACTTC.

This clonotype was seen at least ten times. This chain connects TRBV24-1 to TRBJ2-1; D is possibly TRBD2 (5 bases). CDR3 length equals 13 residues. Germline V gives CDR1 KGHDR, CDR2 SFDVKD. V was clipped by 4 bases and J by 9 bases, with 12 bases between them. CDR3 coding DNA: TGTGCCACCAGTGAGCGGGTTCTCGGTGAGCAGTTCTTC. Amino acids: CATSERVLGEQFF.

This chain uses TRBV29-1 with TRBJ1-4; TRBD1 aligns across 7 bases. Germline assignment: CDR1 SQVTM and CDR2 ANQGSEA. The CDR3 is 13 amino acids. With V trimmed by 7 bases and J by 8 bases, 10 bases remained unmatched. CDR3 coding DNA: TGCAGCGGCATAACCGGGACAGCAGAAAAACTGTTTTTT. This sequence encodes CSGITGTAEKLFF.

This clonotype turned up a few times. This sequence joins TRBV7-3 and TRBJ2-5; D possibly corresponds to TRBD2 (6 bases). Germline CDR1 is SGHTA and CDR2 is FQGTGA. This CDR3 is built from 14 residues. Deletions cut 3 bases from V and 5 bases from J, with 13 bases between. CDR3 nucleotide sequence: TGTGCCAGCAGCTTGGCGGGATTTTGGGAGACCCAGTACTTC. Translation gives CASSLAGFWETQYF.

In its sample, this clonotype was seen many times. This sequence joins TRBV2 and TRBJ1-1; D is unresolved. V was cut by 6 bases and J by 1 base, with 9 bases left in between. Germline V CDR1 and CDR2: SNHLY, FYNNEI. CDR3 length equals 13 residues. CDR3 region: CASRDTENTEAFF. CDR3 in DNA: TGTGCCAGCAGGGATACCGAGAACACTGAAGCTTTCTTT.

The sample holds many counts of this clonotype. This chain uses TRBV7-9 with TRBJ2-3; D ambiguous. Per germline, CDR1 SEHNR and CDR2 FQNEAQ (reference sequence). The CDR3 is made up of 14 amino acids. Trimming stripped 5 bases from V and 4 bases from J, with 13 bases between. The CDR3 DNA sequence: TGTGCCAGCAGCCTTCCCCTTCTTTCAGATACGCAGTATTTT. It encodes CASSLPLLSDTQYF.

This rearrangement joins TRBV20-1 to TRBJ2-7, with D possibly matching TRBD2 (6 bases). Germline V lookup: CDR1 DFQATT, CDR2 SNEGSKA (reference sequence). Trimming left V 7 bases short and J 4 bases short, with 14 bases between. This CDR3 has 12 residues. For the CDR3, the DNA is TGCAGTGATCGACGGGACTTATACGAGCAGTACTTC. Translating gives CSDRRDLYEQYF.

This clonotype was seen ten or more times. The genes are TRBV27 and TRBJ2-1, with 7 bases lining up with TRBD1. The CDR3 sequence is 17 residues long. CDR1 and CDR2 (germline): MNHEY, SMNVEV (reference sequence). V was clipped by 6 bases and J by 3 bases; unmatched bases: 14. As DNA, the CDR3 is TGTGCCAGCAGCTCATTAACCGCCAGGGACAGCTACAATGAGCAGTTCTTC. Its translation: CASSSLTARDSYNEQFF.

Concerning this clonotype: This may be a read error: a much more frequent sequence differs by one nucleotide. V gene TRBV19 combines with J gene TRBJ2-1; D is perhaps TRBD1 (5 bases). The CDR3 has 14 residues. V was clipped by 7 bases and J by 0 bases, with 10 bases between them. Germline V CDR1 and CDR2: LNHDA, SQIVND (reference sequence). The CDR3 reads CASNAGYSYNEQFF. In DNA form, the CDR3 reads TGTGCCAGTAACGCAGGGTACTCCTACAATGAGCAGTTCTTC.

This clonotype came up a few times. The rearrangement links TRBV12-3 or TRBV12-4 to TRBJ2-1; 8 bases map to TRBD2. V dropped 9 bases and J dropped 0; count of bases not matched to a gene: 7. CDR3 length: 15 residues. Here the CDR3 DNA reads TGTGCCAGTCTAGCGGGCCGAAGCTCCTACAATGAGCAGTTCTTC. Amino acid sequence: CASLAGRSSYNEQFF.

This clonotype was found many times. The chain links TRBV4-2 to TRBJ2-3; 7 bases are a match to TRBD2. The CDR3 is 13 residues long. Germline CDR1 is LGHNA and CDR2 is YNFKEQ. Trimming cost V 4 bases and J 6 bases; bases outside gene matches: 4. CDR3 coding DNA: TGTGCCAGCAGCCGGGACGGGAGGGATACGCAGTATTTT. It is translated as CASSRDGRDTQYF.

The table lists this clonotype with a few counts. The V gene is TRBV2, the J gene TRBJ2-1; TRBD2 might be the D (5 bases). Per the germline V gene, CDR1 is SNHLY and CDR2 is FYNNEI. Trimming shortened V by 7 bases and J by 8 bases, and 12 bases separated the two germline ends. The CDR3 totals 12 residues. This CDR3 reads CASTRGSHEQFF. The CDR3 DNA sequence: TGTGCCAGCACCCGGGGAAGCCATGAGCAGTTCTTC. The full variable domain, in which reference TRBV2 and TRBJ2-1 provide the parts outside the CDR3, is EPEVTQTPSHQVTQMGQEVILRCVPISNHLYFYWYRQILGQKVEFLVSFYNNEISEKSEIFDDQFSVERPDGSNFTLKIRSTKLEDSAMYFCASTRGSHEQFFGPGTRLTVL.

V usage is TRBV28 and J usage is TRBJ2-2, with a weak D call TRBD2 (5 bases). CDR1 and CDR2 (germline): MDHEN, SYDVKM. With 3 bases removed from V and 4 bases from J, the gap between germline ends came to 12 bases. The CDR3 sequence is 15 residues long. DNA of the CDR3: TGTGCCAGCAGTTTTATCGGGGATTTCACCGGGGAGCTGTTTTTT. This translates into CASSFIGDFTGELFF.

The V and J genes are TRBV28 and TRBJ1-4; 7 nucleotides line up with TRBD1. This CDR3 has 15 residues. CDR1 and CDR2 (germline): MDHEN, SYDVKM. With 2 bases clipped from V and 2 bases from J, the junction kept 2 bases outside the gene matches. The CDR3, as DNA: TGTGCCAGCAGTTTACAGGGGGGGACTAATGAAAAACTGTTTTTT. This sequence encodes CASSLQGGTNEKLFF. Drawing the rest from reference TRBV28 and TRBJ1-4, the complete variable domain is DVKVTQSSRYLVKRTGEKVFLECVQDMDHENMFWYRQDPGLGLRLIYFSYDVKMKEKGDIPEGYSVSREKKERFSLILESASTNQTSMYLCASSLQGGTNEKLFFGSGTQLSVL.

The sample holds a few counts of this clonotype. Here the CDR3 DNA reads TGTGCCAGTAACTACCCCGGACGGAATCAGCCCCAGCATTTT. Its protein product is CASNYPGRNQPQHF. The chain links TRBV19 to TRBJ1-5; D is ambiguous. Trimming took 7 bases from V and 4 from J, leaving 14 bases between them. Germline values: CDR1 LNHDA, CDR2 SQIVND (reference sequence). This CDR3 has 14 amino acids.